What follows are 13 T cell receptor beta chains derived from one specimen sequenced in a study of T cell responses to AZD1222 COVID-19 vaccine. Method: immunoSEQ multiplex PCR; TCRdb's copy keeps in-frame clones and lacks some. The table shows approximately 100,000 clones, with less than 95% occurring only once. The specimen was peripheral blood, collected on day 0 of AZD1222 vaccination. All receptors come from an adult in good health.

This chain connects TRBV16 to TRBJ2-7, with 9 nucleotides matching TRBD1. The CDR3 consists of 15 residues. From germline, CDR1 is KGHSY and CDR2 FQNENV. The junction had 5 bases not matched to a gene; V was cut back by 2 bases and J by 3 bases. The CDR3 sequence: CASSQQGQGGYEQYF. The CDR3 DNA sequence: TGTGCCAGCAGCCAACAGGGACAGGGTGGCTACGAGCAGTACTTC.

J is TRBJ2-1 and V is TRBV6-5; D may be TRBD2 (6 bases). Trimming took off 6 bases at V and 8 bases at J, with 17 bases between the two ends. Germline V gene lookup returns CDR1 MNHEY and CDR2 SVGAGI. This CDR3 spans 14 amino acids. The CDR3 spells CASRLLANSHEQFF. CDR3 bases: TGTGCCAGCAGGTTACTAGCTAACAGCCATGAGCAGTTCTTC.

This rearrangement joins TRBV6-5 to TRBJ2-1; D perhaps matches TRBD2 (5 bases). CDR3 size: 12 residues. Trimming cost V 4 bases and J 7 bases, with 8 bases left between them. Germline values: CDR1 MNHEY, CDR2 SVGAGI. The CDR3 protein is CASSSPGNEQFF. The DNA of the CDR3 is TGTGCCAGCAGTTCGCCGGGGAATGAGCAGTTCTTC.

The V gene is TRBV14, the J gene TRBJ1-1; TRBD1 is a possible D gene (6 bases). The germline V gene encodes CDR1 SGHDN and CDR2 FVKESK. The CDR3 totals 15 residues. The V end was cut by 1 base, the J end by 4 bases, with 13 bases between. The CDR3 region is CASSQASGGLTEAFF. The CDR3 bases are TGTGCCAGCAGCCAAGCTTCCGGGGGCCTCACTGAAGCTTTCTTT.

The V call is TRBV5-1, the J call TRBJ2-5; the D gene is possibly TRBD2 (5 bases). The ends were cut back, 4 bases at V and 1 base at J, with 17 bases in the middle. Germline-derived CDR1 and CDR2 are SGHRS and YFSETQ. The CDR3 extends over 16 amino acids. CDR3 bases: TGCGCCAGCAGCCCGGGCCGGGGAAGTTTCCAAGAGACCCAGTACTTC. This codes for CASSPGRGSFQETQYF.

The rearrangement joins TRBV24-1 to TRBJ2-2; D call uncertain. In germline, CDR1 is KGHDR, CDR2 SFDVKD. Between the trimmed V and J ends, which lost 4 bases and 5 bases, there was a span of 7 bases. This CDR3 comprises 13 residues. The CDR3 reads CATSDRVTGELFF. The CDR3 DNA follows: TGTGCCACCAGTGACCGAGTAACCGGGGAGCTGTTTTTT.

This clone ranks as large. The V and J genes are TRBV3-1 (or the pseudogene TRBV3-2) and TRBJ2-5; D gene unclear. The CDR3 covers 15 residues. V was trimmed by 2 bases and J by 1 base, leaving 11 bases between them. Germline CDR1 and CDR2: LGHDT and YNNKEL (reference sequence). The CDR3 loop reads CASSQPQNFQETQYF. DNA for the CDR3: TGTGCCAGCAGCCAACCCCAGAACTTCCAAGAGACCCAGTACTTC.

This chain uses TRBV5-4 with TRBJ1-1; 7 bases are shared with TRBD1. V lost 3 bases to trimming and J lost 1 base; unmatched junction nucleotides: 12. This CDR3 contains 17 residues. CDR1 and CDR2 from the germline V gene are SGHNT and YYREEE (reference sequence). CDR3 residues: CASSSYRGGMGNTEAFF. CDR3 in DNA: TGTGCCAGCAGCTCCTACAGGGGCGGGATGGGGAACACTGAAGCTTTCTTT.

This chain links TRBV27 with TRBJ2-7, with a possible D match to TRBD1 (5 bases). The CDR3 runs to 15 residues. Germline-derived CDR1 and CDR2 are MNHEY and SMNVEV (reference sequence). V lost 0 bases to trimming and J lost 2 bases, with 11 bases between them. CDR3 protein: CASSLSLGAAYEQYF. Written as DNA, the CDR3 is TGTGCCAGCAGTTTATCGTTAGGGGCCGCCTACGAGCAGTACTTC.

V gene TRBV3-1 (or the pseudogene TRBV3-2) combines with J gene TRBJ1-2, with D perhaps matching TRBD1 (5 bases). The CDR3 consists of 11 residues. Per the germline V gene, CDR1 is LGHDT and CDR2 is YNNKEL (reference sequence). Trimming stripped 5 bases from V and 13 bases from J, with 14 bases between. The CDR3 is CASSVTGSVTF. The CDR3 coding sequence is TGTGCCAGCAGCGTCACAGGATCAGTCACCTTC.

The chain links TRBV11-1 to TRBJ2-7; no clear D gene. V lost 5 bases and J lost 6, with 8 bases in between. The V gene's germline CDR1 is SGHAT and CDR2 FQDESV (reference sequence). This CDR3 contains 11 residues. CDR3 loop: CASSRHSEQYF. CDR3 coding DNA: TGTGCCAGCAGCCGCCACAGCGAGCAGTACTTC.

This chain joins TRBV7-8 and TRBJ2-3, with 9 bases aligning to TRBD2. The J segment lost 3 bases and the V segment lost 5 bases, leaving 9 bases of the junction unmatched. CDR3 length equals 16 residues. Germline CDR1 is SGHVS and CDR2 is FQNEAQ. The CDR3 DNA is TGTGCCAGCAGCGCTGGGGCGGGGGGGAGTACAGATACGCAGTATTTT. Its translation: CASSAGAGGSTDTQYF.

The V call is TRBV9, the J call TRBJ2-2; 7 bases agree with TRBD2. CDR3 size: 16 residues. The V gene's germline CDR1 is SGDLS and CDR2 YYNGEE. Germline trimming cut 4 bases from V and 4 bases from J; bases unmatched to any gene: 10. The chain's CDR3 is CASSSRASGGTGELFF. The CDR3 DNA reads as TGTGCCAGCAGCTCCCGGGCTAGCGGCGGCACCGGGGAGCTGTTTTTT.